This T cell receptor (beta chain) was recovered during a study of blood T cell repertoires in COVID-19. The wider study: Specimens from acute and convalescent COVID-19 originated in the United States, Italy and Spain. Sample material is recorded as cDNA or gDNA derived from T cells, B-cell-depleted T cells, or PBMCs.

Germline CDR1 and CDR2: SGHRS and YFSETQ. V lost 6 bases to trimming and J lost 10 bases; unmatched junction nucleotides: 7. The CDR3 consists of 12 residues. In the original processing: It was from reference gene primer amplification that nucleated cell counts were estimated. Libraries were prepared by immunoSEQ multiplex PCR; TCRdb keeps only in-frame clonotypes and omits some of them. V and J calls and clone size come straight from that table; D and trimming were deduced from the DNA. The sample yields nearly 80,000 clones, roughly 80% seen once. The TCR comes from a woman in her 70s with acute or convalescent COVID-19. Input material: peripheral blood. This rearrangement joins TRBV5-1 to TRBJ2-1; 7 nucleotides align to TRBD1. The chain's CDR3 is CASKDRAYEQFF. The CDR3 DNA reads as TGCGCCAGCAAAGACAGGGCCTACGAGCAGTTCTTC.